Listed below are T cell receptor beta chains from one sample, sequenced in a study of T cell responses to AZD1222 COVID-19 vaccine. Profiling relied on immunoSEQ multiplex PCR, and the TCRdb table lists in-frame clones only, not all of them. The data show about 150,000 clones, with around 90% seen just once and under 4% held by the top ten. Here the sequenced sample was peripheral blood, taken 28 days after the second AZD1222 dose. These receptors originate from an adult who received the AZD1222 COVID-19 vaccine. The CDR3 runs from the conserved cysteine through the conserved F or W. D genes are given only for firm matches. Expanded clones are given a class, and other clones once, few, many or no size at all.

NA	TRBV6-5	TRBJ2-3	NA	CASSYMAGDTQYF	TGTGCCAGCAGTTACATGGCGGGAGATACGCAGTATTTT
NA	TRBV29-1	TRBJ1-2	NA	CSAGQRWTHGYTF	TGCAGCGCCGGACAACGGTGGACCCATGGCTACACCTTC
NA	TRBV27	TRBJ1-1	TRBD1	CASSWDRDTEAFF	TGTGCCAGCAGTTGGGACAGGGACACTGAAGCTTTCTTT
NA	TRBV4-1	TRBJ2-6	TRBD1	CASSHARDRELPGANVLTF	TGCGCCAGCAGCCATGCCCGGGACAGGGAGCTTCCTGGGGCCAACGTCCTGACTTTC
NA	TRBV6-5	TRBJ2-7	NA	CASSYSSGLSSYEQYF	TGTGCCAGCAGTTACTCAAGCGGCCTGAGCTCCTACGAGCAGTACTTC
NA	TRBV19	TRBJ2-2	NA	CASSYGATGELFF	TGTGCCAGTAGTTACGGGGCCACCGGGGAGCTGTTTTTT
NA	TRBV6-2/TRBV6-3	TRBJ1-2	TRBD1	CASSTRQGTTNYGYTF	TGTGCCAGCAGTACCCGACAGGGAACAACCAACTATGGCTACACCTTC
NA	TRBV6-5	TRBJ1-5	NA	CASSSDRNGQPQHF	TGTGCCAGCAGTTCCGACAGGAACGGCCAGCCCCAGCATTTT
few	TRBV5-6	TRBJ1-1	TRBD1	CASSLSYRGQGDTEAFF	TGTGCCAGCAGCTTAAGTTACAGGGGACAGGGAGACACTGAAGCTTTCTTT
few	TRBV28	TRBJ1-1	TRBD1	CASRGDRGRNTEAFF	TGTGCCAGCAGGGGGGACAGGGGACGAAACACTGAAGCTTTCTTT
NA	TRBV19	TRBJ2-3	NA	CASSITITSTDTQYF	TGTGCCAGTAGTATAACGATTACTAGCACAGATACGCAGTATTTT
NA	TRBV24-1	TRBJ1-2	NA	CATSEAGGGYTF	TGTGCCACCAGTGAAGCGGGAGGAGGCTACACCTTC
NA	TRBV4-1	TRBJ2-1	NA	CASSHAKSSYNEQFF	TGCGCCAGCAGCCATGCGAAGAGCTCCTACAATGAGCAGTTCTTC
NA	TRBV13	TRBJ2-1	NA	CASSKPLEDEQFF	TGTGCCAGCAGCAAACCCCTGGAGGATGAGCAGTTCTTC
NA	TRBV28	TRBJ2-7	TRBD2	CASSSSGRAFYEQYF	TGTGCCAGCAGTTCCAGCGGGAGGGCCTTCTACGAGCAGTACTTC
NA	TRBV11-3	TRBJ2-7	NA	CASSARGSSYEQYF	TGTGCCAGCAGCGCCAGGGGTTCCTCCTACGAGCAGTACTTC
NA	TRBV7-8	TRBJ2-1	NA	CASSEGRVPEQFF	TGTGCCAGCAGCGAGGGCAGGGTCCCCGAGCAGTTCTTC
NA	TRBV5-4	TRBJ2-4	NA	CASSFQGAKNIQYF	TGTGCCAGCAGCTTCCAGGGGGCCAAAAACATTCAGTACTTC
NA	TRBV10-2	TRBJ2-3	TRBD1	CASSEWGQGTDTQYF	TGCGCCAGCAGTGAGTGGGGACAGGGCACAGATACGCAGTATTTT
NA	TRBV7-8	TRBJ2-1	NA	CASSEQPGTTLYNEQFF	TGTGCCAGCAGCGAACAACCCGGGACAACCCTCTACAATGAGCAGTTCTTC
NA	TRBV6-5	TRBJ2-7	NA	CASSYSGPQGEQYF	TGTGCCAGCAGTTACTCTGGTCCCCAGGGAGAGCAGTACTTC
NA	TRBV27	TRBJ1-6	NA	CASSLEGLTSPLHF	TGTGCCAGCAGTTTAGAGGGTTTAACTTCACCCCTCCACTTT
NA	TRBV5-4	TRBJ2-2	NA	CASSSQGWGNTGELFF	TGTGCCAGCAGCTCTCAGGGGTGGGGCAACACCGGGGAGCTGTTTTTT
NA	TRBV19	TRBJ1-2	NA	CASISDEDGYTF	TGTGCCAGTATATCGGACGAGGATGGCTACACCTTC
NA	TRBV5-4	TRBJ1-3	NA	CASSLAGTREGNTIYF	TGTGCCAGCAGCTTGGCCGGGACCCGAGAAGGAAACACCATATATTTT
NA	TRBV6-4	TRBJ2-2	NA	CASSVLQGSGELFF	TGTGCCAGCAGTGTTCTGCAGGGGTCGGGGGAGCTGTTTTTT
NA	TRBV29-1	TRBJ1-2	TRBD1	CSVTGDSRNYGYTF	TGCAGCGTGACGGGGGACAGTCGTAACTATGGCTACACCTTC
NA	TRBV3-1/TRBV3-2	TRBJ2-1	TRBD2	CASSQGRGSGRGNNEQFF	TGTGCCAGCAGCCAAGGCCGGGGAAGCGGGAGAGGTAACAATGAGCAGTTCTTC
once	TRBV7-9	TRBJ2-1	NA	CASSIGTGQYNEQFF	TGTGCCAGCAGCATCGGCACAGGGCAGTACAATGAGCAGTTCTTC
NA	TRBV7-9	TRBJ2-3	NA	CASSSGGGAPRDTQYF	TGTGCCAGCAGCTCAGGGGGAGGGGCCCCCAGGGATACGCAGTATTTT
NA	TRBV25-1	TRBJ2-5	NA	CASSVPQGPETQYF	TGTGCCAGCAGTGTACCCCAGGGACCAGAGACCCAGTACTTC
NA	TRBV2	TRBJ1-5	NA	CASRVSNQPQHF	TGTGCCAGCCGGGTCTCCAATCAGCCCCAGCATTTT
NA	TRBV2	TRBJ1-4	NA	CASRQAINEKLFF	TGTGCCAGCAGACAGGCAATTAATGAAAAACTGTTTTTT
NA	TRBV4-2	TRBJ2-1	NA	CASRGEAEVYNEQFF	TGTGCCAGCAGGGGGGAGGCGGAAGTGTACAATGAGCAGTTCTTC
NA	TRBV7-9	TRBJ1-1	NA	CASSLGERTEAFF	TGTGCCAGCAGCTTAGGGGAGAGGACTGAAGCTTTCTTT
NA	TRBV5-4	TRBJ2-5	NA	CASSLEAGAEETQYF	TGTGCCAGCAGCTTGGAGGCAGGGGCGGAAGAGACCCAGTACTTC
NA	TRBV4-1	TRBJ1-6	NA	CASSLATGRNSPLHF	TGCGCCAGCAGCCTTGCGACAGGAAGAAATTCACCCCTCCACTTT